This entry is about one T cell receptor (beta chain). Its specific antigen is unknown. No base quality information exists; no much larger clone differs at one position. V gives up 4 bases and J gives up 2 bases, and the segment between their germline ends measures 14 bases. Spanning cysteine to phenylalanine, the CDR3 consists of 15 amino acids. Solely the CDR3 DNA is kept, with 45 bases framed from the first base. For CDR1 and CDR2, the germline V gene lists SGHRS and YFSETQ. This entry comes from a study of cytomegalovirus exposure and HLA in healthy donors (TCRdb year 2017). Regarding the complete study: An earlier analysis of roughly 610 of the donors reported 276 Gb of sequence data and approximately 120 million unique TCR beta sequences obtained from about 200 million T cells. About 280 gigabases of sequencing data and approximately 92 million unique TCR sequences made up an early release that covered roughly 670 HLA-typed donors. Of the 300 to 400 genotyped donors, around 81% fell in the genetic ancestry cluster associated with self-reported Caucasian donors. The study was designed to test whether signatures of past pathogen exposure could be identified by cataloging public T cell receptors. The study profiled the T cell repertoires of fewer than 850 subjects by immunosequencing and related them to cytomegalovirus serostatus. Besides the first cohort of around 670 subjects, a separate validation cohort made up of 120 different subjects was used. The study combined high-throughput TCR immunosequencing, statistical association of individual TCRs with disease status, and machine learning to predict cytomegalovirus infection status. To study patterns of TCR occurrence, a later analysis re-analyzed previously published TCR beta repertoires from 666 donors and added high-resolution HLA genotyping. The later analysis used no new phenotypic data to find candidate immune exposures, relying instead on TCR beta sequences and their occurrence across donors. To decide whether each TCR beta V gene segment behaved as functional or pseudogenic, an earlier analysis of 587 of the donors relied on high-throughput TCR beta sequencing. Alongside the repertoire data, information on donor age, sex, ethnicity and CMV serostatus was compiled. In a later genetic analysis, genome-wide SNP genotypes for about 65% of the roughly 670 donors were used, and that subset was treated as a discovery cohort. Every repertoire in the discovery cohort had been generated on one and the same sequencing platform. HLA typing covered class I and class II loci at four-digit resolution. Typing coverage differed by locus: A, B, C, DRB1 and DQB1 were typed in about 620-630 donors, DQA1 in 522, DPA1 in some 600, and DPB1 in about 450. Four or five DR-DQ haplotypes were handled as single units for association and clustering because linkage in the cohort was strong. Across about 370 genotyped donors of the cohort, an average of roughly 250,000 unique TCR beta nucleotide sequences per donor were sequenced, and 15% to 20% of those sequences were non-productive.

The cohort consisted of 600 to 750 healthy bone marrow donors. Cohort members were all nominally healthy when sampled, although unrecorded immune exposures were likely present. The donor tested CMV seropositive, placing the donor among the approximately 290 seropositive members of the cohort. Every donor gave a peripheral blood sample, and the peripheral blood mononuclear cells from that sample were used for TCR beta sequencing. Genomic DNA extraction from the blood cell samples was performed with the Qiagen DNeasy Blood Extraction Kit. Here is what the overall study found, with its caveats: Because HLA typing was unavailable for some donors at each locus, only the typed subset was used in association tests. When HLA alleles, especially DR and DQ, strongly co-occurred, attributing TCR associations to individual alleles was difficult. In a later analysis, several top co-occurrence clusters were reported to appear linked to parvovirus B19, influenza, CMV and Epstein-Barr virus. For the cohort, immune exposure information was limited to CMV serostatus. Seventeen rarely observed V segments, including chromosome 9 orphons, were excluded from the earlier analysis of approximately 600 of the donors because counts were too low. According to a later analysis, TCR association rates differed among HLA loci, with DRB1 alleles showing the most associated TCRs and HLA-C alleles showing the fewest. A total of fewer than 200 TCR beta chains were listed by the study as associated with cytomegalovirus. Roughly uniform sequencing depth across donors was assumed in presence/absence analyses, although this assumption may not hold. In vitro tests confirmed that a few of the cytomegalovirus-associated TCR beta chains recognize cytomegalovirus antigens. In an earlier analysis of approximately 590 of the donors, most TCR beta V segments appeared in productive rearrangements about 90% or about 30% of the time, broadly matching IMGT annotations. V-gene and J-gene trimming of TCR beta chains was associated with a missense DCLRE1C variant in a later genetic analysis, and the association was replicated in an independent cohort. According to a later analysis, most CMV-associated TCR beta chains appeared to be HLA-restricted, and the HLA associations seemed to be driven largely by CMV exposure. Correlated functional status among segregating V segments might reflect linkage disequilibrium, but an unknown experimental factor could not be ruled out. Across donors, most TCR sequences were observed very rarely, whereas some public TCRs were present in many individuals. Specific HLA alleles were associated with over 15,000 TCR beta sequences at a false discovery rate of 0.05 in a later analysis. It was suggested by the authors that the approach could potentially be generalized to other disease states and immunological phenotypes. Some IMGT-functional V segments, including TRBV6-2 and TRBV6-3, could not be told apart with the 87-base-pair reads, so those segments were excluded. In a later analysis, HLA-associated TCR beta chains showed more clonal expansion and lower generation probabilities than non-associated chains that were equally common. In a later genetic analysis, fewer N-insertions in productive TCRs were reported among donors in an Asian-associated ancestry cluster than the roughly 700-donor mean. A group of highly shared sequence variants was considered likely to be a technical artifact of the sequencing pipeline. This cohort had only TCR beta chains sequenced, and the lack of alpha or paired-chain data limited which features could be detected. In both the original and validation cohorts, the classifier was reported to diagnose cytomegalovirus status with high specificity and sensitivity. A further reported finding was that TCR beta sequences accurately predicted the HLA-A and HLA-B alleles for most subjects in the first cohort.

Receptors were amplified or captured by the immunoSEQ multiplex PCR assay. For the multiplex PCR, a mixture combining 60 forward primers for TCR Vbeta segments and 13 reverse primers for TCR Jbeta segments was used. A multiplex PCR assay on genomic DNA amplified the CDR3 region of rearranged TCR beta genes. On the Illumina HiSeq System, the amplified TCR beta libraries were sequenced as 87-base-pair reads. Per the authors' processing: A later analysis tallied about 77 million unique TCR beta chains across the 660 or so repertoires, and around 9.9 million of those chains were shared by two or more donors. A nearest-neighbor algorithm error-corrected the raw reads and collapsed the reads into unique sequences, merging closely related sequences to remove PCR and sequencing errors. To assign V, D and J gene segments, CDR3 sequences were aligned to IMGT reference sequences. For a sequence to be retained, at least a six-nucleotide match to both a V gene segment and a J gene segment was required. Rearrangements were called productive when the CDR3 lacked stop codons and stayed in frame with V and J; all others were non-productive. CDR3 was defined according to IMGT convention as the region running from the second conserved V-encoded cysteine to the conserved J-encoded phenylalanine. The earlier analysis of fewer than 750 of the donors excluded sequences that lacked an unambiguous match to a single V gene segment. In an earlier analysis of about 590 of the donors, a V segment was called functional when productive rearrangements were above 56.7%, and segregating when the standard deviation between donors exceeded 5%. To diagnose cytomegalovirus status from the catalog of TCR beta chain sequences, a statistical classification framework was built. V and J gene assignment, in a later analysis, came from comparing TCR nucleotide sequences with IMGT/GENE-DB human TR gene sequences. In a later analysis, CDR3 sequences and most-parsimonious VDJ recombination scenarios were assigned using the TCRdist pipeline. In a later analysis, each TCR beta chain was defined by its CDR3 amino acid sequence together with its V-gene family, and reads without a unique V-gene family were excluded. A later analysis removed 600 or so highly shared, low-generation-probability nucleotide sequences to deal with suspected cross-contamination and a sequencing artifact. In a later analysis, a clonal expansion index for each public chain was calculated from normalized within-repertoire ranks of inferred template counts. Generation probabilities in a later analysis came from a VDJ recombination model fitted to out-of-frame rearrangements, and those results were checked against IGoR. In a later analysis, TCR-TCR, TCR-HLA and TCR-CMV co-occurrence was scored with hypergeometric tests, and a repertoire-size bias correction was applied to TCR pairs. False discovery rates were estimated in a later analysis by permuting HLA or CMV assignments 20 times. A later analysis grouped co-occurring TCRs with DBSCAN, adding TCRdist sequence similarity when clustering within HLA-allele-positive subsets. For co-occurrence clustering, repertoires with fewer than 30,000 or more than 120,000 public chains were excluded, along with a handful of repertoires with anomalous nucleotide sharing. TCRdb obtained this table from immuneACCESS and retained in-frame rearrangements with V and J assigned. These tables miss some clones; where compared with another copy, unresolved V genes account for less than half of the shortfall, and the remainder is unexplained. The DNA was the basis for D and trimming; V, J and clone size are from that table. Present in this sample are approximately 150,000 clones, roughly 71% of which were seen just once. The ten top clones hold roughly 7% of the sample.

The chain was built from TRBV5-1 and TRBJ2-3; perhaps TRBD1 is the D gene, with 5 bases matching. The sequenced sample consisted of PBMCs. This TCR derives from a male donor in good health and CMV-seropositive. The sequenced DNA: TGCGCCAGCAGCCGTAACAGGTCCCCCACAGATACGCAGTATTTT. Its amino acids are CASSRNRSPTDTQYF.